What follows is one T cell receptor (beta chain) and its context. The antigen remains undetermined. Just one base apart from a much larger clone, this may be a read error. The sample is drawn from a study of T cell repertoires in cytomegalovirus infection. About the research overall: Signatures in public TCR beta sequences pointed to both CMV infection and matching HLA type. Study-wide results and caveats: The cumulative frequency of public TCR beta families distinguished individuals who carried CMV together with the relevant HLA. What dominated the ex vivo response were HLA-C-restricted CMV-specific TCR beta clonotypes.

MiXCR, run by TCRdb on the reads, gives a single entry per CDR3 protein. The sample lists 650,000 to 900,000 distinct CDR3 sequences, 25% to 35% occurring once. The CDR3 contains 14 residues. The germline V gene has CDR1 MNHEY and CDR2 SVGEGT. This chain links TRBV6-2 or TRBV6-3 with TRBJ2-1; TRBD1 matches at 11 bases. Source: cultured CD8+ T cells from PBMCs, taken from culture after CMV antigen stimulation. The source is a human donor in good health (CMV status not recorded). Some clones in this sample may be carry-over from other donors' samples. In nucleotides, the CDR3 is TGTGCCAGCGGTTACGGGACAGGGGGGAATGAGCAGTTCTTC. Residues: CASGYGTGGNEQFF.